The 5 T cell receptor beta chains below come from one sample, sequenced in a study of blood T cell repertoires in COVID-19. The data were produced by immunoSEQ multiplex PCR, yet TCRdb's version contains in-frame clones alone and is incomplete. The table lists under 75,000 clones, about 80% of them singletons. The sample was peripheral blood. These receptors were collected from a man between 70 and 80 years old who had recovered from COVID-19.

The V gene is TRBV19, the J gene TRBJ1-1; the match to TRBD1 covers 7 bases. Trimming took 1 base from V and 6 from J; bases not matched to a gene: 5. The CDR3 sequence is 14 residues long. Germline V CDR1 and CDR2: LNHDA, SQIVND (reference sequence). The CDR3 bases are TGTGCCAGTAGTATAGGGACAGGATTTCCTGAAGCTTTCTTT. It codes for CASSIGTGFPEAFF.

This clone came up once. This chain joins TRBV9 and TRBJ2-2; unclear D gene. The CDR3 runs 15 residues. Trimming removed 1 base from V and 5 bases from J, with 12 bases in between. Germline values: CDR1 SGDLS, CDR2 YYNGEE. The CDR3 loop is CASSVFQDNTGELFF. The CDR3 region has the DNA TGTGCCAGCAGCGTATTTCAGGATAATACCGGGGAGCTGTTTTTT.

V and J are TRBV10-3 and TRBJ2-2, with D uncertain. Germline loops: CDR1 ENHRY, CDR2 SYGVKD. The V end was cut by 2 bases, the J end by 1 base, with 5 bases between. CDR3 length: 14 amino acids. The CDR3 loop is CAISETVNTGELFF. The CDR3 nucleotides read TGTGCCATCAGTGAGACAGTGAACACCGGGGAGCTGTTTTTT.

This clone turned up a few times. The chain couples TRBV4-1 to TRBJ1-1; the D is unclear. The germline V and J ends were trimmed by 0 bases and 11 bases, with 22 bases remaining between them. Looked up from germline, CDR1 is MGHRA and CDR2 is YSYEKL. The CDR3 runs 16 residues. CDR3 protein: CASSQEPLAFEGLAFF. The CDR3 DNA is TGCGCCAGCAGCCAAGAGCCCCTCGCCTTCGAGGGCCTTGCTTTCTTT.

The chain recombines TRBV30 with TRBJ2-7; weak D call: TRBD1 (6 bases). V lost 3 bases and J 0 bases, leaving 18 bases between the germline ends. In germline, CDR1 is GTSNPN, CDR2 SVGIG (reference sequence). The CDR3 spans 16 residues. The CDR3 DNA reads TGTGCCTGGAGCCGCGCAGATATGGGGGCCTCCTACGAGCAGTACTTC. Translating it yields CAWSRADMGASYEQYF. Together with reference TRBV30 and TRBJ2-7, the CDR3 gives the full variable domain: SQTIHQWPATLVQPVGSPLSLECTVEGTSNPNLYWYRQAAGRGLQLLFYSVGIGQISSEVPQNLSASRPQDRQFILSSKKLLLSDSGFYLCAWSRADMGASYEQYFGPGTRLTVT.